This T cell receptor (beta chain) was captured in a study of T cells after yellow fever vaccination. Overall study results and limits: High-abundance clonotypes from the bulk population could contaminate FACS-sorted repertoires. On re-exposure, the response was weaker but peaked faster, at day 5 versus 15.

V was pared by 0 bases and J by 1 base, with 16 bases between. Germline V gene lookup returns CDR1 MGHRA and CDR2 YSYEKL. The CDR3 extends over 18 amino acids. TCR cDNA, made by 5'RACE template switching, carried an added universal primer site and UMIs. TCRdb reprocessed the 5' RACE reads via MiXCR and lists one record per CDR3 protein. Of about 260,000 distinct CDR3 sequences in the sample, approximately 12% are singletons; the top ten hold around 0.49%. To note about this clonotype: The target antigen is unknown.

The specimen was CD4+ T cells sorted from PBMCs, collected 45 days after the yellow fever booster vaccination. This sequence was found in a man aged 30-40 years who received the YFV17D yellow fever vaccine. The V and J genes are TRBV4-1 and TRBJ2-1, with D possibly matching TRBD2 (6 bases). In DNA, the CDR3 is TGCGCCAGCAGCCAAGATCGGTTACTAGCAGGTTCCTACAATGAGCAGTTCTTC. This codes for CASSQDRLLAGSYNEQFF.